Listed here is a single T cell receptor (beta chain). Its antigen is undetermined. This record belongs to a study of T cell responses to AZD1222 COVID-19 vaccine. Study-level results: The donor cohort was predominantly white British with a female majority, and clonal diversity may have been underestimated. Unmutated variant regions are reportedly targeted by nearly half of spike-specific TCRs.

CDR3 length: 16 residues. Germline CDR1 SEHNR, CDR2 FQNEAQ (reference sequence). V was cut by 3 bases and J by 6 bases, with 20 bases left in between. Clones were read by immunoSEQ multiplex PCR, and TCRdb kept only the in-frame ones, dropping some. Found here are about 120,000 clones, approximately 90% of them singletons; the top ten hold approximately 7.1%. The source was peripheral blood, collected 28 days after the second AZD1222 dose. The receptor's source is an adult who received the AZD1222 COVID-19 vaccine. The genes are TRBV7-9 and TRBJ1-2, with D possibly TRBD1 on 5 matching bases. The CDR3 region is CASSLGGPGGKDGYTF. CDR3 nucleotides: TGTGCCAGCAGCTTGGGGGGACCCGGAGGAAAGGATGGCTACACCTTC.